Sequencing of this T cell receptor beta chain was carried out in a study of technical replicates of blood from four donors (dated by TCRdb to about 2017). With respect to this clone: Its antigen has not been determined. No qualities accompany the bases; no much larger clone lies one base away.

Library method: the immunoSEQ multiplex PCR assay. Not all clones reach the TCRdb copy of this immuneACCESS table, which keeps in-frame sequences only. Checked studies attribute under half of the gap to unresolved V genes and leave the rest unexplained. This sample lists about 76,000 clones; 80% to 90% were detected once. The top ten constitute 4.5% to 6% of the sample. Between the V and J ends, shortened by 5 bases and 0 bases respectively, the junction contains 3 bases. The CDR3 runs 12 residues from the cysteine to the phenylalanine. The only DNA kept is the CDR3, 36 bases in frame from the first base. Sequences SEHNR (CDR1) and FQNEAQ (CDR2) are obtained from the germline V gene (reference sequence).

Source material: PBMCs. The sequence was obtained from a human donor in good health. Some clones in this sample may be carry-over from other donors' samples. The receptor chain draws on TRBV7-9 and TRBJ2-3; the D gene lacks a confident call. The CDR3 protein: CASSTSTDTQYF. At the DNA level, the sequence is TGTGCCAGCAGCACAAGCACAGATACGCAGTATTTT. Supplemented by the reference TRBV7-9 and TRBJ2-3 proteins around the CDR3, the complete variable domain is DTGVSQNPRHKITKRGQNVTFRCDPISEHNRLYWYRQTLGQGPEFLTYFQNEAQLEKSRLLSDRFSAERPKGSFSTLEIQRTEQGDSAMYLCASSTSTDTQYFGPGTRLTVL.